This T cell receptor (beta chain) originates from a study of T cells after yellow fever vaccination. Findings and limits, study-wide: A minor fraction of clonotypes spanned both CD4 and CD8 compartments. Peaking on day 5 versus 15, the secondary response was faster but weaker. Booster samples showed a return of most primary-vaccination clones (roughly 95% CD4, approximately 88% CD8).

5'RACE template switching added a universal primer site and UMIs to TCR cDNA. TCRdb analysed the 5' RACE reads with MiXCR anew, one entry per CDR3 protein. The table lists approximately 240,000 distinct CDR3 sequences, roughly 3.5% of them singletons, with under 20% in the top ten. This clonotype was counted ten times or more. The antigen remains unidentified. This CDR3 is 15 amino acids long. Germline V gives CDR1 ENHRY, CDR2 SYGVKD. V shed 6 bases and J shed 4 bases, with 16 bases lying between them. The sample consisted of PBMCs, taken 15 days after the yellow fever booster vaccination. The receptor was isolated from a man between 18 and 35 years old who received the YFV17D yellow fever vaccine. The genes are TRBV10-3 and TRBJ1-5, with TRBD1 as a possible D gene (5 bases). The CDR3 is CAISSLGGKNQPQHF. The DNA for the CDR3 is TGTGCCATCAGCTCCCTCGGGGGTAAAAATCAGCCCCAGCATTTT.